The T cell receptor beta chain described here comes from a study of shared clonotypes between healthy human individuals (dated by TCRdb to 2018 to 2021). Turning to the overall study: A couple of women and a few men aged 18 to 49 years were included in the cohort. For each donor, CD4 naive and CD4 memory were each given three plates, CD8 naive was given two plates, and CD8 memory was given one plate. To estimate repertoire size and how much clonotypes are shared between individuals, the study performed deep sequencing of blood TCR repertoires from a few healthy adults. Libraries were prepared and TCR repertoires were sequenced by different laboratories using diverse techniques, in order to increase sequencing depth and limit assay-specific biases. Per donor, leukapheresis produced somewhere between about 0.85 and 9.5 billion PBMCs.

Using the deep immunoSEQ assay, TCR CDR3 regions were amplified from genomic DNA by multiplex PCR. Extracted genomic DNA from each cell subset was spread evenly across all wells of several immunoSEQ 96-well plates, with each plate serving as a replicate. For sorted subsets, each replicate PCR was loaded with about 0.2 ug genomic DNA, equivalent to about 30,000 T cell genomes. The purified libraries were quantified using a Qubit 3.0 fluorometer, sized with a Bioanalyzer 2100, and then quantified again using the KAPA Library Quantification kit. Every immunoSEQ 96-well plate was sequenced on a separate single-read 150-cycle Illumina NextSeq 550 flow cell. As for the original processing: Because the immunoSEQ output included only junctional sequences and no quality scores, the filtering could not be the same as the filtering used for full-length reads. To assign V/J genes and CDR3, sequences were annotated using PyIR, a Python wrapper for IgBLAST v1.9, with IMGT germline references. Any read was removed if the V/J assignment was weak (E-value above 1e-6), the CDR3 was missing, or the read contained stop codons, out-of-frame junctions, or ambiguous translated residues. V3J clonotypes were defined by identical inferred V gene, J gene, and CDR3 amino acid sequence. Percentage overlap between repertoires was calculated by dividing the number of shared unique clonotypes by the size of the smaller repertoire. Repertoire richness was assessed with RTK rarefaction, the Chao1 estimator, and Recon v2.1 estimates of unobserved clonotypes. For all TCRbeta clonotypes obtained by the gDNA method from several donors, generation probabilities were computed with OLGA. TCRdb limited this immuneACCESS table to in-frame rearrangements with V and J called. A share of clones is missing; checked studies link under half to unresolved V genes, and the rest is unexplained. V and J calls and clone size are copied from that table; D and trimming were computed from the DNA. The sample table records some 2,000,000 clones; more than 90% of these occur just once. In total, the top ten clones hold roughly 0.13% of the sample.

On this clone itself: What this receptor recognizes is not known. No per-base quality is available; no much larger clone lies one base away.

Donors were healthy HIV-negative adults with no recently reported acute infections or vaccinations. All donors were Caucasian adults living in Nashville, Tennessee, USA. CD4+ T cells were enriched by magnetic negative selection; naive cells were then positively selected on CD45RA, and the negative fraction formed the memory subset. Blood was collected by leukapheresis, and PBMCs were isolated by Ficoll-Histopaque density gradient centrifugation and then cryopreserved in liquid nitrogen vapor phase. Purity and quantity of every magnetically sorted T cell population were checked by analytical flow cytometry. Genomic DNA was isolated from every sorted fraction and measured by UV absorbance on a Nanodrop 2000c. Broader findings and caveats from the paper: Approximately 5% of naive CD4, around 3.5% of naive CD8, 2% to 2.5% of memory CD4, and 0.4% of memory CD8 clonotypes were shared across a few donors. Based on pairwise subsampling, the degree of clonotype sharing among donors was expected to be affected by sequencing depth. Even with the large sequencing depth, rarefaction of the sorted-subset datasets indicated that sequencing was incomplete. Clonotypes shared by all four sorted-subset donors showed higher generation probabilities than non-shared clonotypes. Estimated clonotype richness was generally larger for naive than for memory subsets. The small number of donors limited the genetic and exposure-history diversity represented. Only blood was sampled, and tissue TCR repertoires likely differ from those in blood.

The origin of this receptor is a man aged 18 to 30 in good health. Sequencing was done on a sample of naive CD4+ T cells sorted from blood. The cell subset or site label of this sample denotes: CD45RA+ positively selected.

CDR3 protein: CASSAQLNYGYTF. The sequence in DNA is TGTGCCAGCAGCGCACAACTTAACTATGGCTACACCTTC. The chain is encoded by TRBV9 joined to TRBJ1-2, with the identity of the D gene unclear. The V and J ends are trimmed by 3 bases and 1 base, leaving 7 bases between them. According to the germline V gene, CDR1 reads SGDLS and CDR2 reads YYNGEE. The CDR3, from cysteine to phenylalanine, totals 13 residues. Only the CDR3 DNA is retained, 39 bases long and in frame from the first base.